A selection of T cell receptor beta chains follows, all from one sample in a study of cytomegalovirus exposure and HLA in healthy donors. Here immunoSEQ multiplex PCR was the method, and the copy in TCRdb shows in-frame clones only, minus some. Among about 60,000 clones, 70% were seen once, and the ten largest hold roughly a fifth. Material for sequencing was PBMCs. These receptors were taken from an older woman in good health and CMV-seropositive. CDR3s include the opening cysteine and the closing phenylalanine or tryptophan. D genes are given only for firm matches. Not all rows give a size; the values are once, few, many and, for expanded clones, a class.

DNA: TGTGCCAGCAGCGTAGCGGGGGAATCCTACAATGAGCAGTTCTTC
CDR3: CASSVAGESYNEQFF
J: TRBJ2-1
size: once
V: TRBV9
D: -

DNA: TGTGCCAGCAGCTTGGGGAGGGTTCCGTATGAGCAGTACTTC
CDR3: CASSLGRVPYEQYF
J: TRBJ2-7
size: few
V: TRBV7-9
D: TRBD2

DNA: TGTGCCACCAGCAGACAGGGTGGCGAAAAACTGTTTTTT
CDR3: CATSRQGGEKLFF
J: TRBJ1-4
size: -
V: TRBV15
D: -

DNA: TGCGCCAGCAGCCCAGTATTAGCGGGGGGCCCTTACGAGCAGTACTTC
CDR3: CASSPVLAGGPYEQYF
J: TRBJ2-7
size: -
V: TRBV5-1
D: TRBD2

DNA: TGTGCCAGCAGCTTACTTCCAACCGGGACTAGCGGGGGGGCCTTAAGTGATACGCAGTATTTT
CDR3: CASSLLPTGTSGGALSDTQYF
J: TRBJ2-3
size: -
V: TRBV7-3
D: TRBD2

DNA: TGTGCCATCAGGGGACAGGGGGGTGGCACTGAAGCTTTCTTT
CDR3: CAIRGQGGGTEAFF
J: TRBJ1-1
size: -
V: TRBV10-3
D: TRBD1

DNA: TGCGCCAGCTCGCTTGGACAGGGCTGGAAGTTCTTC
CDR3: CASSLGQGWKFF
J: TRBJ2-1
size: -
V: TRBV10-1
D: TRBD1

DNA: TGCGCCAGCAGCTTGGACGGCGGGCAGGCGGTTAATGAGGCTGAAGCTTTCTTT
CDR3: CASSLDGGQAVNEAEAFF
J: TRBJ1-1
size: -
V: TRBV5-1
D: -

DNA: TGTGCCAGCAGCATCGGGGACACATACAATGAGCAGTTCTTC
CDR3: CASSIGDTYNEQFF
J: TRBJ2-1
size: -
V: TRBV7-3
D: -

DNA: TGTGCCAGCAGTCACCTGGACAGGGGGTCTGAAGCTTTCTTT
CDR3: CASSHLDRGSEAFF
J: TRBJ1-1
size: -
V: TRBV6-5
D: TRBD1

DNA: TGTGCCAGCAGGGACCCCGTGACAGGGGGCAAAACTGAAGCTTTCTTT
CDR3: CASRDPVTGGKTEAFF
J: TRBJ1-1
size: once
V: TRBV2
D: TRBD1

DNA: TGTGCCAGCAGCGTAGCTCCCCAAACGGGGTATGGCTACACCTTC
CDR3: CASSVAPQTGYGYTF
J: TRBJ1-2
size: few
V: TRBV9
D: -

DNA: TGTGCCAGCAGTGAAGCTAGGACAGGGATTCAGCCCCAGCATTTT
CDR3: CASSEARTGIQPQHF
J: TRBJ1-5
size: -
V: TRBV2
D: TRBD1

DNA: TGTGCCAGCAGCCCCAAAGGATATAGCGGGACTGAAGCTTTCTTT
CDR3: CASSPKGYSGTEAFF
J: TRBJ1-1
size: -
V: TRBV9
D: -

DNA: TGTGCCAGCACCTTGGGCAGGGATGGCAATCAGCCCCAGCATTTT
CDR3: CASTLGRDGNQPQHF
J: TRBJ1-5
size: -
V: TRBV6-5
D: -

DNA: TGTGCCAGCTCACCACTCGGGAACACTGAAGCTTTCTTT
CDR3: CASSPLGNTEAFF
J: TRBJ1-1
size: -
V: TRBV18
D: -

DNA: TGTGCCAGCAGCACAGGGGTCGAGCAGTACTTC
CDR3: CASSTGVEQYF
J: TRBJ2-7
size: few
V: TRBV2
D: TRBD1

DNA: TGTGCCAGCAGCGCCGGGACAGTTAGCAATCAGCCCCAGCATTTT
CDR3: CASSAGTVSNQPQHF
J: TRBJ1-5
size: -
V: TRBV5-8
D: TRBD1

DNA: TGTGCCAGCGGGACAGGGTACCACGAGCAGTACTTC
CDR3: CASGTGYHEQYF
J: TRBJ2-7
size: -
V: TRBV5-4
D: TRBD1

DNA: TGCGCCAGCAGCGCAGGCCTCGAGCAGCCCCAGCATTTT
CDR3: CASSAGLEQPQHF
J: TRBJ1-5
size: few
V: TRBV4-1
D: -

DNA: TGTGCCAGCAGCGTAGCGACAGGGTACGAGCAGTACTTC
CDR3: CASSVATGYEQYF
J: TRBJ2-7
size: -
V: TRBV9
D: TRBD1

DNA: TGTGCCAGCAGCCCTGAGGGGGGGATTAGTCAGCCCCAGCATTTT
CDR3: CASSPEGGISQPQHF
J: TRBJ1-5
size: -
V: TRBV9
D: -

DNA: TGTGCCAGTAGTATACTGGCCCCGGGACAGGTTAACTATGGCTACACCTTC
CDR3: CASSILAPGQVNYGYTF
J: TRBJ1-2
size: -
V: TRBV19
D: TRBD1

DNA: TGCAGCGTTGTAGGGGGAAGCTCCTACAATGAGCAGTTCTTC
CDR3: CSVVGGSSYNEQFF
J: TRBJ2-1
size: -
V: TRBV29-1
D: -

DNA: TGTGCCAGCAGTAAACGAAGGGACAGGGGGGATCTCTACGAGCAGTACTTC
CDR3: CASSKRRDRGDLYEQYF
J: TRBJ2-7
size: once
V: TRBV7-2
D: TRBD1

DNA: TGTGCCAGCAGCCCCTTTGATTCACCCCTCCACTTT
CDR3: CASSPFDSPLHF
J: TRBJ1-6
size: -
V: TRBV9
D: -

DNA: TGTGCCACCCTTTCACAGCAGGGGAATTCACCCCTCCACTTT
CDR3: CATLSQQGNSPLHF
J: TRBJ1-6
size: -
V: TRBV7-9
D: -

DNA: TGTGCCTCCAGTCCCACACTTGGGACAGGCGCACTCACTGAAGCTTTCTTT
CDR3: CASSPTLGTGALTEAFF
J: TRBJ1-1
size: -
V: TRBV19
D: TRBD1

DNA: TGTGCCAGCAGCTCGGAGGAGTGGAACACTGAAGCTTTCTTT
CDR3: CASSSEEWNTEAFF
J: TRBJ1-1
size: -
V: TRBV5-5
D: -

DNA: TGCGCCAGCAGCCCGGGACTAGCGGGGGGCTCGGATCATGAGCAGTTCTTC
CDR3: CASSPGLAGGSDHEQFF
J: TRBJ2-1
size: medium-sized
V: TRBV4-3
D: TRBD2

DNA: TGTTCCAGCAGCTCTACAGGGAGCCATGAAGCTTTCTTT
CDR3: CSSSSTGSHEAFF
J: TRBJ1-1
size: -
V: TRBV7-9
D: -

DNA: TGTGCCAGCAGTCGGGACAGGGAGTGGAATCAGCCCCAGCATTTT
CDR3: CASSRDREWNQPQHF
J: TRBJ1-5
size: -
V: TRBV6-5
D: TRBD1

DNA: TGTGCCAGCAGTTTTCCCGGGAGCACTGAAGCTTTCTTT
CDR3: CASSFPGSTEAFF
J: TRBJ1-1
size: -
V: TRBV28
D: -